These 17 T cell receptor beta chains were sequenced from one sample in a study of blood T cell repertoires in COVID-19. The method was immunoSEQ multiplex PCR; TCRdb's version includes in-frame clones alone and lacks a portion of them. The table records about 200,000 clones, 88% of them present only once. Source material: peripheral blood. The receptors were sampled from a man in his late teens or twenties with active or convalescent COVID-19.

The chain is built from TRBV5-3 and TRBJ1-5; 11 nucleotides agree with TRBD1. TRBV5-3 is given ORF status, its function remaining uncertain. With V trimmed by 4 bases and J by 6 bases, 9 bases remained unmatched. This CDR3 contains 16 residues. The CDR3 sequence: CARSPDSDRGLQPQHF. CDR3 DNA: TGTGCCAGAAGCCCGGACTCGGACAGGGGGCTTCAGCCCCAGCATTTT.

The V and J genes are TRBV21-1 and TRBJ2-2; the D call of TRBD2 is as the table states it, not checked on the DNA. TRBV21-1 counts as a pseudogene. This CDR3 is built from 15 residues. The CDR3 is CASSSAGTNTGELFF. The CDR3 nucleotides are TGTGCCAGCAGCAGTGCGGGAACGAACACCGGGGAGCTGTTTTTT.

This chain links TRBV6-5 with TRBJ2-1, with D perhaps TRBD2 (7 bases). V dropped 7 bases and J dropped 0 bases, with 13 bases sitting between them. The CDR3 covers 15 residues. The germline V gene has CDR1 MNHEY and CDR2 SVGAGI. The CDR3 DNA is TGTGCCAGCATCGAGGGGGGGAGCTCCTACAATGAGCAGTTCTTC. The encoded protein is CASIEGGSSYNEQFF.

CDR3 DNA: TGTGCCAGCAGCTTTGACAGGGGGACTGAAGCTTTCTTT. This gives the protein CASSFDRGTEAFF. The chain links TRBV11-2 to TRBJ1-1, with TRBD1 matching 9 bases. With 3 bases clipped from V and 5 bases from J, the junction kept 1 base outside the gene matches. Germline CDR1 and CDR2: SGHAT and FQNNGV. This CDR3 is 13 amino acids long. Full variable domain (missing parts from reference TRBV11-2 and TRBJ1-1): EAGVAQSPRYKIIEKRQSVAFWCNPISGHATLYWYQQILGQGPKLLIQFQNNGVVDDSQLPKDRFSAERLKGVDSTLKIQPAKLEDSAVYLCASSFDRGTEAFFGQGTRLTVV.

The chain combines TRBV9 with TRBJ1-4, with 7 bases aligning to TRBD1. The CDR3 is made up of 15 amino acids. With 4 bases clipped from V and 3 bases from J, the junction kept 6 bases outside the gene matches. Germline CDR1 reads SGDLS; CDR2 reads YYNGEE. CDR3 protein: CASSSRGWANEKLFF. In DNA, the CDR3 is TGTGCCAGCAGCAGCAGGGGGTGGGCTAATGAAAAACTGTTTTTT.

The gene calls are TRBV7-6 and TRBJ2-3; 7 bases match TRBD1. Trimming cost V 4 bases and J 0 bases; bases outside gene matches: 4. The CDR3 totals 15 residues. CDR1 is SGHVS and CDR2 is FNYEAQ in the germline V gene. This CDR3 reads CASSSRQGSTDTQYF. CDR3 sequence (DNA): TGTGCCAGCAGCTCAAGACAGGGTAGCACAGATACGCAGTATTTT.

This clone has more than one count but fewer than ten. The rearrangement uses TRBV28 and TRBJ1-6, with D hard to call. Germline V lookup: CDR1 MDHEN, CDR2 SYDVKM. The CDR3 extends over 16 amino acids. V gave up 2 bases and J gave up 9 bases, with 17 bases separating them. The CDR3 DNA is TGTGCCAGCAGTTTAAGAGTAAGATTGAACCCTTCACCCCTCCACTTT. This gives the protein CASSLRVRLNPSPLHF.

The sample holds one count of this clone. This chain uses TRBV3-1 (or the pseudogene TRBV3-2) with TRBJ2-1; TRBD2 aligns across 13 bases. There are 16 residues in the CDR3. Looked up from germline, CDR1 is LGHDT and CDR2 is YNNKEL (reference sequence). J was trimmed by 8 bases and V by 6 bases; bases with no gene match: 10. CDR3 coding DNA: TGTGCCAGCAGGGTTACTAGCGGGAGGGCTCTCGATGAGCAGTTCTTC. Its protein product is CASRVTSGRALDEQFF.

V gene TRBV30 combines with J gene TRBJ1-1; D remains unclear. Per germline, CDR1 GTSNPN and CDR2 SVGIG (reference sequence). Trimming stripped 3 bases from V and 1 base from J, with 15 bases between. The CDR3 loop spans 15 amino acids. This chain's CDR3 is CAWSPTLTRNTEAFF. The CDR3 DNA follows: TGTGCCTGGAGCCCTACCCTGACACGGAACACTGAAGCTTTCTTT.

This rearrangement joins TRBV29-1 to TRBJ1-2; 8 bases are a match to TRBD1. The V gene end was trimmed by 7 bases and the J gene end by 4 bases; junction bases not matched to a gene: 5. Germline-derived CDR1 and CDR2 are SQVTM and ANQGSEA. The CDR3 contains 12 residues. CDR3 DNA: TGCAGCGGAGACAGGGGAATCTATGGCTACACCTTC. This sequence encodes CSGDRGIYGYTF. The full variable domain, completed using reference TRBV29-1 and TRBJ1-2, is SAVISQKPSRDICQRGTSLTIQCQVDSQVTMMFWYRQQPGQSLTLIATANQGSEATYESGFVIDKFPISRPNLTFSTLTVSNMSPEDSSIYLCSGDRGIYGYTFGSGTRLTVV.

This chain joins TRBV6-1 and TRBJ2-7; no firm D call. Germline lookup yields CDR1 MNHNS and CDR2 SASEGT. The V and J ends lost 2 bases and 3 bases respectively, with 17 bases between them. This CDR3 region has 16 residues. CDR3 loop: CASSEFNNPQRYEQYF. As DNA, the CDR3 is TGTGCCAGCAGTGAATTTAACAACCCCCAACGCTACGAGCAGTACTTC.

This chain uses TRBV19 with TRBJ2-7; perhaps TRBD2 as D (6 bases). The length of the CDR3 is 13 residues. The V gene's germline CDR1 is LNHDA and CDR2 SQIVND (reference sequence). Trimming stripped 5 bases from V and 3 bases from J, with 11 bases between. Written as DNA, the CDR3 is TGTGCCAGTAGTCGGGGAGGACTCTACGAGCAGTACTTC. It specifies CASSRGGLYEQYF.

The rearrangement links TRBV5-1 to TRBJ2-1; 12 bases are a match to TRBD2. This CDR3 has 16 residues. Looked up from germline, CDR1 is SGHRS and CDR2 is YFSETQ. Trimming took 6 bases from V and 0 from J; bases not matched to a gene: 4. CDR3 bases: TGCGCCAGCAACCCACTAGCGGGAGGCTCCTACAATGAGCAGTTCTTC. Amino acids: CASNPLAGGSYNEQFF. Full variable domain (remainder filled in from reference TRBV5-1 and TRBJ2-1): KAGVTQTPRYLIKTRGQQVTLSCSPISGHRSVSWYQQTPGQGLQFLFEYFSETQRNKGNFPGRFSGRQFSNSRSEMNVSTLELGDSALYLCASNPLAGGSYNEQFFGPGTRLTVL.

The V gene is TRBV9, the J gene TRBJ2-3; D is uncertain. Germline V CDR1 and CDR2: SGDLS, YYNGEE. Trimming took off 2 bases at V and 2 bases at J, with 12 bases between the two ends. The CDR3 loop spans 15 amino acids. DNA for the CDR3: TGTGCCAGCAGCGTGTACGGGTCATTCACAGATACGCAGTATTTT. Protein sequence: CASSVYGSFTDTQYF.

The chain has TRBV6-5 and TRBJ1-6, with D unclear. CDR1 is MNHEY and CDR2 is SVGAGI in the germline V gene. The V gene lost 6 bases and the J gene lost 6 bases, with 15 bases spanning the gap. The CDR3 extends over 15 amino acids. The CDR3 reads CASSPFPVRNSPLHF. For the CDR3, the DNA is TGTGCCAGCAGCCCCTTCCCAGTCCGTAATTCACCCCTCCACTTT.

The count of this clone is one. The chain has TRBV7-9 and TRBJ1-1, with unresolved D. CDR3 length: 11 residues. Germline assignment: CDR1 SEHNR and CDR2 FQNEAQ (reference sequence). V was shortened by 11 bases and J by 1 base, with 8 bases between the two germline ends. The DNA for the CDR3 is TGTGCCGGTTCGGGGAACACTGAAGCTTTCTTT. Translated, it gives CAGSGNTEAFF.

This rearrangement joins TRBV28 to TRBJ1-1, with D unresolved. Trimming removed 2 bases at V and 1 base at J, with 5 bases between. This CDR3 is built from 13 residues. Germline V gene lookup returns CDR1 MDHEN and CDR2 SYDVKM. The CDR3 here is CASSLLGNTEAFF. As DNA, the CDR3 is TGTGCCAGCAGTTTACTCGGGAACACTGAAGCTTTCTTT.